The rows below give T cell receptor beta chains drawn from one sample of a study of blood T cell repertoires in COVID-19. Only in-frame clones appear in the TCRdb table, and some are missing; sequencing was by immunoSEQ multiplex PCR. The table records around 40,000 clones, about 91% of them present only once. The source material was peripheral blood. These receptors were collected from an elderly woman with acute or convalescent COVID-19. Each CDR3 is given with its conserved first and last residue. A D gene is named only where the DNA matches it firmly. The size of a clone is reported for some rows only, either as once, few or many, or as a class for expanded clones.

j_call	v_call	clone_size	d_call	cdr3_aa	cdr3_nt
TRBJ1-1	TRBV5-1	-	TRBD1	CASSNQGASNTEAFF	TGCGCCAGCAGCAACCAGGGGGCTTCCAACACTGAAGCTTTCTTT
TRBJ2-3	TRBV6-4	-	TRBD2	CASSDYQRGGTDTQYF	TGTGCCAGCAGTGACTACCAGCGGGGGGGCACAGATACGCAGTATTTT
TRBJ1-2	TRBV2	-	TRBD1	CASSVTGVANYGYTF	TGTGCCAGCAGTGTTACAGGGGTTGCAAACTATGGCTACACCTTC
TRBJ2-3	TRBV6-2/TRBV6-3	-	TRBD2	CASSYRGGLGTDTQYF	TGTGCCAGCAGTTACCGGGGGGGGCTGGGCACAGATACGCAGTATTTT
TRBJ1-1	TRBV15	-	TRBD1	CATSGGTAMNTEAFF	TGTGCCACCAGCGGGGGGACAGCAATGAACACTGAAGCTTTCTTT
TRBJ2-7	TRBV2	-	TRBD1	CASRDRGRVSYEQYF	TGTGCCAGCAGGGACAGGGGACGAGTTTCCTACGAGCAGTACTTC
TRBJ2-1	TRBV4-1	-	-	CASSQDRPERQFF	TGCGCCAGCAGCCAAGATCGTCCGGAGCGGCAGTTCTTC
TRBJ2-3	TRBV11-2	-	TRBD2	CASSLVAGLGSDTQYF	TGTGCCAGCAGCTTAGTAGCGGGACTTGGGTCAGATACGCAGTATTTT
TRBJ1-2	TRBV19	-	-	CASSSSLTGYGYTF	TGTGCCAGTAGTTCAAGCTTGACAGGCTATGGCTACACCTTC
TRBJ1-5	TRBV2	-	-	CASSRLENQPQHF	TGTGCCAGCAGTCGTCTAGAAAATCAGCCCCAGCATTTT
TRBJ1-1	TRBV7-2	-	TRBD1	CASRKDRAAFF	TGTGCCAGCAGGAAAGACAGGGCAGCTTTCTTT
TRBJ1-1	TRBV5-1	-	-	CASSFSQGNTEAFF	TGCGCCAGCAGCTTTTCGCAGGGGAACACTGAAGCTTTCTTT
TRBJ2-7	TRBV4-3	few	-	CASSQEQDSYEQYF	TGCGCCAGCAGCCAAGAACAGGACTCCTACGAGCAGTACTTC
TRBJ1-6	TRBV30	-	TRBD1	CAWGTGDSPLHF	TGTGCCTGGGGGACAGGGGATTCACCCCTCCACTTT
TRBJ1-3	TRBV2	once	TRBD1	CASSGGQGDRTSGNTIYF	TGTGCCAGCAGTGGAGGACAGGGGGATCGAACCTCTGGAAACACCATATATTTT
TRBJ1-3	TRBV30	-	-	CAWSFHSGNTIYF	TGTGCCTGGAGTTTCCACTCTGGAAACACCATATATTTT
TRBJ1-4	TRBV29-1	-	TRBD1	CSVRQGTNEKLFF	TGCAGCGTTCGACAGGGTACTAATGAAAAACTGTTTTTT
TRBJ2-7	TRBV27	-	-	CASSLSTSRAPYEQYF	TGTGCCAGCAGTTTATCGACCTCCAGGGCCCCCTACGAGCAGTACTTC
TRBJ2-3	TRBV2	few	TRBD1	CASRTTGSADTQYF	TGTGCCAGCAGAACGACAGGGTCAGCAGATACGCAGTATTTT
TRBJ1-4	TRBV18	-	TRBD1	CASSPMGDSNEKLFF	TGTGCCAGCTCACCAATGGGGGACAGTAATGAAAAACTGTTTTTT
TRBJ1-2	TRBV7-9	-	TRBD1	CASSRDRDGYTF	TGTGCCAGCAGCAGGGACAGGGATGGCTACACCTTC
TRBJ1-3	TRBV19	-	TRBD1	CASSADRASGNTIYF	TGTGCCAGTAGTGCAGACAGGGCGTCTGGAAACACCATATATTTT
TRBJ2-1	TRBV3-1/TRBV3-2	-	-	CASSPLTLNNEQFF	TGTGCCAGCAGCCCCCTGACTCTGAACAATGAGCAGTTCTTC
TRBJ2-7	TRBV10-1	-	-	CASSESRGQRYEQYF	TGCGCCAGCAGTGAGTCTCGCGGACAGAGGTACGAGCAGTACTTC
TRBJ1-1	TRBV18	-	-	CASSPYQTEAFF	TGTGCCAGCTCACCATATCAGACTGAAGCTTTCTTT
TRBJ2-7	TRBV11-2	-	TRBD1	CASSSRDRAAYEQYF	TGTGCCAGCAGCTCCCGGGACAGGGCAGCCTACGAGCAGTACTTC
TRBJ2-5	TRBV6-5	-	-	CASRPGLYQETQYF	TGTGCCAGCAGGCCAGGATTGTACCAAGAGACCCAGTACTTC
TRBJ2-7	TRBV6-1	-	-	CASSEQQAYEQYF	TGTGCCAGCAGTGAACAACAAGCCTACGAGCAGTACTTC
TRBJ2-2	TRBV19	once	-	CASSSTGTTNTGELFF	TGTGCCAGTAGTTCAACCGGGACAACGAACACCGGGGAGCTGTTTTTT
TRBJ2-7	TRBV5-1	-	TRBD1	CASSLLGTGRYEQYF	TGCGCCAGCAGCTTGTTGGGGACAGGGCGTTACGAGCAGTACTTC
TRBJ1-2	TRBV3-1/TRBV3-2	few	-	CASSPGVGYTF	TGTGCCAGCAGCCCGGGGGTTGGCTACACCTTC
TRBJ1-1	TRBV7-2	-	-	CASSLAAILINTEAFF	TGTGCCAGCAGCTTAGCGGCCATATTGATAAACACTGAAGCTTTCTTT
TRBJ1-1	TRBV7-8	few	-	CASRLGGNTEAFF	TGTGCCAGCAGGTTGGGAGGGAACACTGAAGCTTTCTTT
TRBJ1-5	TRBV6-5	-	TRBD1	CASSSMGQAGQPQHF	TGTGCCAGCAGTTCCATGGGACAGGCAGGACAGCCCCAGCATTTT
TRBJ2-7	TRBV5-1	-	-	CASSWNPSDGVEEQYF	TGCGCCAGCAGCTGGAACCCCTCGGACGGGGTGGAAGAGCAGTACTTC
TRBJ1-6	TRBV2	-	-	CASSVEDSRNSPLHF	TGTGCCAGCAGTGTTGAGGACAGTCGAAATTCACCCCTCCACTTT
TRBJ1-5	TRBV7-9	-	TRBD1	CASSPTGNQPQHF	TGTGCCAGCAGCCCGACAGGGAATCAGCCCCAGCATTTT
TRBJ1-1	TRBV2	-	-	CANRKETGTEAFF	TGTGCCAACCGGAAGGAGACGGGCACTGAAGCTTTCTTT
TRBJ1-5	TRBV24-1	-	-	CATSDGQFYSNQPQHF	TGTGCCACCAGTGACGGACAGTTTTATAGCAATCAGCCCCAGCATTTT
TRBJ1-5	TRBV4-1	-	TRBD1	CASSQRGRGRQPQHF	TGCGCCAGCAGCCAAAGAGGAAGGGGGCGTCAGCCCCAGCATTTT
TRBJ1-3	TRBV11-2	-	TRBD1	CASSVGDSSGNTIYF	TGTGCCAGCAGCGTCGGGGACAGCTCTGGAAACACCATATATTTT
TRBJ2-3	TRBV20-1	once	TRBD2	CSASTSGGVDTQYF	TGCAGTGCTAGTACTAGCGGGGGTGTAGATACGCAGTATTTT
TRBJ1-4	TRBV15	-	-	CATSRSRLQTNEKLFF	TGTGCCACCAGCAGATCCCGGTTACAGACTAATGAAAAACTGTTTTTT
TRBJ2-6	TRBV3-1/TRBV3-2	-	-	CASTYSGANVLTF	TGTGCCAGCACCTACTCTGGGGCCAACGTCCTGACTTTC
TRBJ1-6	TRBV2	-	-	CASSEGGSSYNSPLHF	TGTGCCAGCAGTGAAGGTGGGAGCTCCTATAATTCACCCCTCCACTTT
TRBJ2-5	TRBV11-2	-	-	CASSPLQIAGGETQYF	TGTGCCAGCAGCCCCTTACAGATTGCAGGAGGAGAGACCCAGTACTTC
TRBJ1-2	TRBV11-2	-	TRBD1	CASSHRGGYGYTF	TGTGCCAGCAGCCACAGGGGCGGCTATGGCTACACCTTC
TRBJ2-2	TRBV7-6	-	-	CASSPWAANTGELFF	TGTGCCAGCAGCCCCTGGGCAGCGAACACCGGGGAGCTGTTTTTT
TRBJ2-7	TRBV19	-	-	CASRGQTLYEQYF	TGTGCCAGTAGAGGACAGACTCTTTACGAGCAGTACTTC
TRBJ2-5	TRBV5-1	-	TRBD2	CASSSGLAGGSLQETQYF	TGCGCCAGCAGCTCGGGACTAGCGGGGGGTTCGCTCCAAGAGACCCAGTACTTC
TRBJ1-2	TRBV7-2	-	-	CASSLDSHYGYTF	TGTGCCAGCAGCTTAGACAGCCATTATGGCTACACCTTC
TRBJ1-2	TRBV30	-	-	CAWSSTVRDGYTF	TGTGCCTGGAGCTCGACAGTCCGAGACGGCTACACCTTC
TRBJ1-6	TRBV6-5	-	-	CASLKWREGSSPLHF	TGTGCCAGCCTAAAATGGAGGGAGGGGAGTTCACCCCTCCACTTT
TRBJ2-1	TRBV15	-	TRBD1	CATSTPKGDRDYNEQFF	TGTGCCACCAGCACTCCCAAAGGGGACAGGGACTACAATGAGCAGTTCTTC
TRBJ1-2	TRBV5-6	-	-	CASTLSGRVWDGYTF	TGTGCCAGCACTCTTTCTGGGCGGGTTTGGGATGGCTACACCTTC
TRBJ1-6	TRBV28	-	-	CASQTTGPHSPLHF	TGTGCCAGCCAAACCACAGGTCCGCATTCACCCCTCCACTTT
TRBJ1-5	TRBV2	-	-	CASRLGVSNQPQHF	TGTGCCAGCAGACTAGGAGTTAGCAATCAGCCCCAGCATTTT